This T cell receptor (beta chain) was recovered during a study of shared clonotypes between healthy human individuals. Study-wide points: Sequencing depth was predicted to influence how clonotypes are shared among donors. A limitation of the genetic and exposure-history diversity represented arose from few donors.

CD4+ cells yielded CD45RA+ naive and CD45RA-negative memory subsets. V was pared by 5 bases and J by 1 base, with 6 bases of the junction left unmatched. Germline lookup yields CDR1 SGHNT and CDR2 YYREEE (reference sequence). This CDR3 has 15 residues. Remarks on this clone: Its antigen is not identified.

Once extracted for a subset, genomic DNA was divided evenly among several immunoSEQ plates. Clones were read by immunoSEQ multiplex PCR, and TCRdb kept only the in-frame ones, dropping some. The sample records over a million clones, roughly 96% being singletons. Sequenced: naive CD4+ T cells sorted from blood. Regarding subset: CD45RA+ positively selected. The receptor was derived from a man between 25 and 39 years old in good health. The chain joins TRBV5-4 to TRBJ2-3, with 8 bases that match TRBD2. The CDR3 region is CASRPATSGTDTQYF. The CDR3 bases are TGTGCCAGCAGACCCGCGACTAGCGGCACAGATACGCAGTATTTT.